Included here is one T cell receptor (beta chain) sequence, with context. The antigen is undetermined. The sample comes from a study of STAT3 mutations in large granular lymphocyte leukemia. Study-level points and caveats: In some patients, a small highly pathogenic clone possibly went undetected. At least one immunodominant TCR beta clonotype appeared in every T-cell large granular lymphocyte leukemia patient.

The table came from immunoSEQ multiplex PCR; TCRdb's copy has only in-frame clones and leaves some out. The sample yields some 30,000 clones, about 80% seen once. Per the germline V gene, CDR1 is GTSNPN and CDR2 is SVGIG (reference sequence). V lost 5 bases and J 7 bases, leaving 14 bases between the germline ends. The length of the CDR3 is 13 residues. The chain has TRBV30 and TRBJ1-4, with unresolved D. Sequencing was done on a sample of peripheral blood mononuclear cells. The TCR originated in a woman aged 45 to 65 with T-cell large granular lymphocyte leukemia. Some clones in this sample may be carry-over from other donors' samples. The CDR3 is CAWAWREGEKLFF. In DNA form, the CDR3 reads TGTGCCTGGGCCTGGAGGGAGGGTGAAAAACTGTTTTTT.